Listed below are T cell receptor beta chains from one sample, sequenced in a study of CD8 T cells in Susac syndrome. TCRdb re-called the immunoSEQ multiplex PCR reads with MiXCR, one entry per CDR3 protein. The top ten hold about 0.5% of the sample, which has roughly 80,000 distinct CDR3 sequences, approximately 94% seen once. The specimen was CD8+ T cells from PBMCs. These receptors were obtained from a human donor with Susac syndrome. Each CDR3 is given with its conserved first and last residue. Fields, in order: V gene, clone size, J gene, D gene, CDR3 DNA, CDR3 protein. D genes are given only for firm matches. Rows give clone size only sometimes, using once, few, many, or a class for an expanded clone.

>TRBV7-9|.|TRBJ2-1|.
TGTGCCAGCAGCTCCGCCCCGGGGGAGCAGTTCTTC
CASSSAPGEQFF
>TRBV5-1|.|TRBJ2-3|TRBD1
TGCGCCAGCAGCCCCACAGGGGTGGGCACAGATACGCAGTATTTT
CASSPTGVGTDTQYF
>TRBV27|.|TRBJ1-1|.
TGTGCCAGCAGTTTACAACGAAACACTGAAGCTTTCTTT
CASSLQRNTEAFF
>TRBV27|.|TRBJ2-7|TRBD1
TGTGCCAGCAGTACGCAGGGGGACTCCTACGAGCAGTACTTC
CASSTQGDSYEQYF
>TRBV7-2|.|TRBJ2-7|TRBD1
TGTGCCAGCAGCCTCGGGACAGGCACCTACGAGCAGTACTTC
CASSLGTGTYEQYF
>TRBV6-4|once|TRBJ2-1|TRBD2
TGTGCCAGCAGTCAGACTAGCGGGGGGGCCAATGAGCAGTTCTTC
CASSQTSGGANEQFF
>TRBV9|.|TRBJ1-4|TRBD1
TGTGCCAGCAGCCCCTGGGACAGGGGTCGCGAAAAACTGTTTTTT
CASSPWDRGREKLFF
>TRBV7-8|.|TRBJ2-1|.
TGTGCCAGCAGCTTAGATGCGGGGCTCGGGGTTTACAATGAGCAGTTCTTC
CASSLDAGLGVYNEQFF
>TRBV9|.|TRBJ1-2|.
TGTGCCAGCAGCGTTGGAGGGGATGGCTACACCTTC
CASSVGGDGYTF
>TRBV12-3/TRBV12-4|.|TRBJ1-2|.
TGTGCCAGCAGTCCCGTTACAGGGTTTGGCTACACCTTC
CASSPVTGFGYTF
>TRBV13|.|TRBJ1-2|.
TGTGCCAGCAGCTCTGGAGGCAGGGGCTTTTATGGCTACACCTTC
CASSSGGRGFYGYTF
>TRBV15|.|TRBJ2-7|TRBD2
TGTGCCACCAGCAGAGGGGTGGCGGGGGAATCCTACGAGCAGTACTTC
CATSRGVAGESYEQYF
>TRBV27|once|TRBJ1-2|.
TGTGCCAGCCTTCCCCACCCCCGGGCCTATGGCTACACCTTC
CASLPHPRAYGYTF
>TRBV12-3/TRBV12-4|.|TRBJ2-1|.
TGTGCCAGCAGTTTAACTCCGTTCAATGAGCAGTTCTTC
CASSLTPFNEQFF
>TRBV28|.|TRBJ2-1|.
TGTGCCAGCAGCTTCGCCGGGGGATCCTACAATGAGCAGTTCTTC
CASSFAGGSYNEQFF
>TRBV28|.|TRBJ1-1|TRBD1
TGTGCCAGCAGTTTTTACCCGGGACAGGGAACTGAAGCTTTCTTT
CASSFYPGQGTEAFF
>TRBV5-4|.|TRBJ2-3|.
TGTGCCAGCAGCCCCACTAGTCTAGATACGCAGTATTTT
CASSPTSLDTQYF
>TRBV12-3/TRBV12-4|.|TRBJ2-3|.
TGTGCCAGCAGACCCCTAGCAGCCTGGACAGATACGCAGTATTTT
CASRPLAAWTDTQYF
>TRBV9|once|TRBJ2-3|.
TGTGCCAGCAGCCCTCCCACGGGGACGCAGTATTTT
CASSPPTGTQYF
>TRBV19|.|TRBJ2-1|.
TGTGCCACCACGACTGGGCGGAATGAGCAGTTCTTC
CATTTGRNEQFF
>TRBV20-1|once|TRBJ2-5|TRBD2
TGCAGTGCTAGAGTTCGGCAAGCGGGGGAGACCCAGTACTTC
CSARVRQAGETQYF
>TRBV7-8|few|TRBJ2-1|.
TGTGCCAGCAGCTTAGTCCGCGGGAATGAGCAGTTCTTC
CASSLVRGNEQFF
>TRBV9|.|TRBJ1-2|.
TGTGCCAGCAGCGCGTCAGTGGGCTACACCTTC
CASSASVGYTF
>TRBV9|once|TRBJ1-4|TRBD1
TGTGCCAGCAGCGTTCAGGGGGTTACGGATGAAAAACTGTTTTTT
CASSVQGVTDEKLFF
>TRBV27|.|TRBJ1-4|TRBD1
TGTGCCAGCAGTCTCAGGGGGCGTGAAGAAAAACTGTTTTTT
CASSLRGREEKLFF
>TRBV7-9|.|TRBJ1-5|.
TGTGCCAGCAGCTTAGGATGGAATCAGCCCCAGCATTTT
CASSLGWNQPQHF
>TRBV3-1|.|TRBJ2-7|.
TGTGCCAGCAGCAGAGACAGTACCTACGAGCAGTACTTC
CASSRDSTYEQYF
>TRBV7-9|.|TRBJ1-1|.
TGTGCCAGCAGCTCGACCCCTGAAGCTTTCTTT
CASSSTPEAFF
>TRBV19|.|TRBJ1-5|.
TGTGCCAGTACCTATAGAGGGGTCAGGAATCAGCCCCAGCATTTT
CASTYRGVRNQPQHF
>TRBV15|.|TRBJ2-3|.
TGTGCCACCAGCTCCTCCGGAGGGGAAAGGACAGATACGCAGTATTTT
CATSSSGGERTDTQYF
>TRBV27|.|TRBJ2-7|.
TGTGCCAGCAGTGCAATACCGGGTCCACGGTACGAGCAGTACTTC
CASSAIPGPRYEQYF
>TRBV2|.|TRBJ2-2|.
TGTGCTTCTCGGTACACCGGGGAGCTGTTTTTT
CASRYTGELFF
>TRBV19|.|TRBJ1-6|.
TGTGCCAGTAGTAGAGGGAATAATTCACCCCTCCACTTT
CASSRGNNSPLHF
>TRBV28|.|TRBJ2-7|.
TGTGCCAGCAGACCCCGGCTAGCTGGGGAGCAGTACTTC
CASRPRLAGEQYF
>TRBV7-9|.|TRBJ2-7|.
TGTGCCAGCACCTCTCAGGGGCTGAGGGACGAGCAGTACTTC
CASTSQGLRDEQYF
>TRBV25-1|.|TRBJ2-7|.
TGTGCCAGCCGCAGCGGGTCCTCCTACGAGCAGTACTTC
CASRSGSSYEQYF
>TRBV20-1|once|TRBJ2-3|TRBD2
TGCAGTGCAAGGACTAGCGGGGGCCTGAGCACAGATACGCAGTATTTT
CSARTSGGLSTDTQYF
>TRBV9|.|TRBJ2-3|.
TGTGCCAGCAGCGTAGGATTAGGTGGCACAGATACGCAGTATTTT
CASSVGLGGTDTQYF
>TRBV6-2/TRBV6-3|.|TRBJ1-5|TRBD1
TGTGCCAGCAGTACGTTGGGGGACAGTAGCAATCAGCCCCAGCATTTT
CASSTLGDSSNQPQHF
>TRBV18|.|TRBJ2-5|TRBD2
TGTGCCAGCTCACCACCAGTTCGGACTAGCGGTGGAGAGACCCAGTACTTC
CASSPPVRTSGGETQYF
>TRBV15|.|TRBJ1-4|.
TGTGCCACCAGCAGACCGTCAGGGAAACGGGAAAAACTGTTTTTT
CATSRPSGKREKLFF
>TRBV27|.|TRBJ2-7|.
TGTGCCAGCAGTTTCAATGGGGGTCCCGACGAGCAGTACTTC
CASSFNGGPDEQYF
>TRBV12-3/TRBV12-4|.|TRBJ1-5|.
TGTGCCAGCAGTTTCGATGGAAAGGATCAGCCCCAGCATTTT
CASSFDGKDQPQHF
>TRBV19|once|TRBJ2-3|.
TGTGCCAGTAGGACGGCAGGGTCCACAGATACGCAGTATTTT
CASRTAGSTDTQYF
>TRBV4-3|.|TRBJ1-1|TRBD1
TGCGCCAGCAGCCCACGGACAGGGAATGAAGCTTTCTTT
CASSPRTGNEAFF
>TRBV29-1|.|TRBJ2-1|TRBD1
TGCAGCGTTGGACAGGGGGCAAGGAATGAGCAGTTCTTC
CSVGQGARNEQFF